Each of the 5 T cell receptor beta chains below was sequenced from the same sample in a study of blood T cell repertoires in COVID-19. Some clones are missing from TCRdb's copy, which holds only in-frame ones; the method was immunoSEQ multiplex PCR. Among roughly 160,000 clones listed, less than 85% were seen once. Sequencing was carried out using peripheral blood. These receptors originate from an elderly woman with acute or convalescent COVID-19.

The J gene is TRBJ2-1, the V gene TRBV19; 7 bases fit TRBD2. CDR1 is LNHDA, CDR2 SQIVND, per germline (reference sequence). CDR3 length: 16 amino acids. Trimming cost V 0 bases and J 5 bases; bases outside gene matches: 7. The CDR3 nucleotides are TGTGCCAGTAGTATAGATCGGGCGGGAGCCCACAATGAGCAGTTCTTC. This translates into CASSIDRAGAHNEQFF.

CDR3 in amino acids: CSASGREGTDTQYF. CDR3 DNA sequence: TGCAGTGCTAGTGGGCGGGAGGGCACAGATACGCAGTATTTT. The chain couples TRBV20-1 to TRBJ2-3; 8 bases are a match to TRBD2. V shed 3 bases and J 1 base; nucleotides not matched to a gene: 3. This CDR3 comprises 14 residues. Germline V gives CDR1 DFQATT, CDR2 SNEGSKA (reference sequence).

This chain connects TRBV6-2 or TRBV6-3 to TRBJ2-1, with 8 positions matching TRBD2. The CDR3 is made up of 15 amino acids. The germline V gene encodes CDR1 MNHEY and CDR2 SVGEGT. J was trimmed by 5 bases and V by 2 bases; bases with no gene match: 5. Written as DNA, the CDR3 is TGTGCCAGCAGTTACGTGGGACTAGGAAACAATGAGCAGTTCTTC. It codes for CASSYVGLGNNEQFF.

This chain uses TRBV6-5 with TRBJ1-4; D possibly corresponds to TRBD1 (6 bases). Trimming cost V 7 bases and J 7 bases, with 13 bases left between them. The CDR3 runs 13 residues. From germline, CDR1 is MNHEY and CDR2 SVGAGI. CDR3 sequence reads: CASNRQAGEKLFF. In nucleotides, the CDR3 is TGTGCCAGCAACAGACAGGCCGGTGAAAAACTGTTTTTT.

CDR3 in amino acids: CASSPGDGSYNEQFF. CDR3 bases: TGTGCCAGTAGTCCGGGAGACGGGAGCTACAATGAGCAGTTCTTC. The V call is TRBV19, the J call TRBJ2-1; TRBD2 is a possible D gene (6 bases). V was cut by 5 bases and J by 3 bases, with 14 bases left in between. Germline CDR1 is LNHDA and CDR2 is SQIVND (reference sequence). CDR3 length equals 15 residues.